The 24 T cell receptor beta chains in this list originate from one sample, sequenced in a study of early T cells in non-severe SARS-CoV-2 infection. One entry per CDR3 protein results from TCRdb running MiXCR on the 5' RACE reads. The sample yields under 85,000 distinct CDR3 sequences, 13% to 15% seen once. The sequences come from whole blood, collected at baseline. Every receptor here comes from an adult who was a healthcare worker with PCR-confirmed SARS-CoV-2 infection or an uninfected control (not recorded which).

The chain has TRBV29-1 and TRBJ2-5, with a weak D call TRBD1 (5 bases). Germline loops: CDR1 SQVTM, CDR2 ANQGSEA. Trimming removed 1 base from V and 4 bases from J, with 10 bases in between. This CDR3 comprises 13 residues. The CDR3 here is CSVEAQVRETQYF. The CDR3 DNA reads TGCAGCGTTGAAGCACAGGTTAGAGAGACCCAGTACTTC.

This clonotype turned up a few times. The chain couples TRBV2 to TRBJ2-1; TRBD2 matches 12 bases. CDR3 length equals 16 residues. The trim removed 8 bases at V and 7 bases at J, leaving 12 bases unmatched. Germline lookup yields CDR1 SNHLY and CDR2 FYNNEI. The CDR3 sequence: CASLRLAGDLGNEQFF. CDR3 nucleotide sequence: TGTGCCAGCTTACGACTAGCGGGAGACCTGGGAAATGAGCAGTTCTTC.

The CDR3 sequence is CASSLDAMADTQYF. The DNA for the CDR3 is TGCGCCAGCAGCTTGGATGCGATGGCGGATACGCAGTATTTT. The chain has TRBV5-1 and TRBJ2-3, with D uncertain. CDR3 length: 14 amino acids. In germline, CDR1 is SGHRS, CDR2 YFSETQ. V was trimmed by 0 bases and J by 6 bases, leaving 11 bases between them.

The rearrangement uses TRBV20-1 and TRBJ2-3, with no clear D. CDR3 length: 14 residues. The V gene's germline CDR1 is DFQATT and CDR2 SNEGSKA (reference sequence). The ends were cut back, 0 bases at V and 1 base at J, with 8 bases in the middle. As DNA, the CDR3 is TGCAGTGCTAGAGATCAGAAGGGCACAGATACGCAGTATTTT. Its protein is CSARDQKGTDTQYF.

This clonotype was counted at least ten times. The rearrangement joins TRBV24-1 to TRBJ2-2, with D possibly being TRBD2 (5 bases). V was shortened by 3 bases and J by 0 bases, with 13 bases between the two germline ends. In germline, CDR1 is KGHDR, CDR2 SFDVKD. The CDR3 is 17 residues long. CDR3 nucleotide sequence: TGTGCCACCAGTGATCCCCTAGGAGGAGCGAACACCGGGGAGCTGTTTTTT. Protein sequence: CATSDPLGGANTGELFF.

This clonotype appeared many times. The gene calls are TRBV7-9 and TRBJ2-6; D call uncertain. Germline V lookup: CDR1 SEHNR, CDR2 FQNEAQ (reference sequence). The V gene lost 4 bases and the J gene lost 0 bases, with 1 base spanning the gap. The CDR3 is 13 residues long. CDR3 residues: CASSSSGANVLTF. The CDR3 DNA reads as TGTGCCAGCAGCTCCTCTGGGGCCAACGTCCTGACTTTC.

In this sample, this clonotype turned up many times. The chain couples TRBV7-3 to TRBJ2-2; TRBD2 aligns across 8 bases. V was clipped by 2 bases and J by 2 bases; unmatched bases: 13. This CDR3 contains 19 residues. Germline V gene data show CDR1 as SGHTA and CDR2 as FQGTGA. CDR3 in amino acids: CASSLGLGSLAGNTGELFF. The CDR3 DNA sequence: TGTGCCAGCAGCTTAGGACTTGGGAGTCTAGCGGGTAACACCGGGGAGCTGTTTTTT.

This clonotype was detected ten times or more. The V and J genes are TRBV7-9 and TRBJ1-1; D is unresolved. The V end lost 2 bases, the J end lost 1 base, and 5 bases lay between the germline ends. CDR1 SEHNR and CDR2 FQNEAQ come from the germline V gene (reference sequence). CDR3 length: 13 amino acids. CDR3 protein: CASSLNTNTEAFF. In nucleotides, the CDR3 is TGTGCCAGCAGCTTAAATACGAACACTGAAGCTTTCTTT.

This sequence joins TRBV15 and TRBJ2-4; D possibly uses TRBD1 or TRBD2 (5 bases each). The CDR3 has 17 amino acids. V was clipped by 3 bases and J by 1 base, with 16 bases between them. Germline V lookup: CDR1 LNHNV, CDR2 YYDKDF (reference sequence). The CDR3 here is CATSRRGKVLAKNIQYF. The CDR3, as DNA: TGTGCCACCAGCAGGAGGGGAAAGGTGTTGGCCAAAAACATTCAGTACTTC.

The chain uses TRBV11-2 and TRBJ2-3, with 7 bases matching TRBD2. The germline CDR1 and CDR2 sequences are SGHAT and FQNNGV. The CDR3 covers 12 residues. The CDR3 DNA sequence: TGTTCGGTCGGCGGGAGATCGGATACGCAGTATTTT. It encodes CSVGGRSDTQYF.

This chain links TRBV6-5 with TRBJ1-5; D gene ambiguous. With 2 bases removed from V and 7 bases from J, the gap between germline ends came to 15 bases. The germline V gene encodes CDR1 MNHEY and CDR2 SVGAGI. This CDR3 has 15 residues. CDR3 bases: TGTGCCAGCAGTTACGGTACTCCCCTCAAACAGCCCCAGCATTTT. Translating it yields CASSYGTPLKQPQHF.

This clonotype was observed a few times. This chain uses TRBV4-1 with TRBJ2-2; 7 bases are shared with TRBD2. With 0 bases clipped from V and 5 bases from J, the junction kept 3 bases outside the gene matches. Germline V gene sequence: CDR1 MGHRA, CDR2 YSYEKL. The CDR3 has 15 amino acids. In DNA form, the CDR3 reads TGCGCCAGCAGCCAAGATAGGACTAGGACCGGGGAGCTGTTTTTT. Residues: CASSQDRTRTGELFF.

This clonotype was counted many times. V usage is TRBV18 and J usage is TRBJ2-6; perhaps TRBD1 as D (5 bases). V was clipped by 3 bases and J by 0 bases, with 9 bases between them. The CDR3 covers 16 residues. Germline CDR1 reads KGHSH; CDR2 reads LQKENI. CDR3 region: CASSPYRSSGANVLTF. DNA of the CDR3: TGTGCCAGCTCACCTTACAGGAGCTCTGGGGCCAACGTCCTGACTTTC.

This clonotype was seen a few times. The genes are TRBV6-5 and TRBJ2-3; D is ambiguous. The V gene's germline CDR1 is MNHEY and CDR2 SVGAGI. Trimming removed 3 bases from V and 2 bases from J, with 6 bases in between. CDR3 length: 13 amino acids. CDR3 protein: CASSYRITDTQYF. CDR3 DNA: TGTGCCAGCAGTTATAGGATCACAGATACGCAGTATTTT.

This clonotype was counted a few times. The chain employs TRBV15 and TRBJ2-7, with 9 bases identical to TRBD1. The CDR3 contains 17 residues. Germline V lookup: CDR1 LNHNV, CDR2 YYDKDF (reference sequence). The trim removed 0 bases at V and 2 bases at J, leaving 8 bases unmatched. This CDR3 is CATSRERGTGLAYEQYF. The CDR3 bases are TGTGCCACCAGCAGAGAGCGGGGGACAGGGCTTGCCTACGAGCAGTACTTC.

The gene calls are TRBV20-1 and TRBJ2-5, with D perhaps matching TRBD1 (5 bases). The CDR3 is made up of 15 amino acids. Germline V CDR1 and CDR2: DFQATT, SNEGSKA (reference sequence). V was trimmed by 3 bases and J by 7 bases, leaving 21 bases between them. The CDR3 here is CSASPGRALLGTQYF. For the CDR3, the DNA is TGCAGTGCTAGCCCGGGCAGGGCGCTCCTGGGGACCCAGTACTTC.

This clonotype has just a few counts. J is TRBJ2-7 and V is TRBV4-1; tentatively, D is TRBD1 or TRBD2 (5 bases each). This CDR3 region has 15 residues. Trimming pared 1 base from V and 5 bases from J, leaving 15 bases between. Per the germline V gene, CDR1 is MGHRA and CDR2 is YSYEKL. CDR3 coding DNA: TGCGCCAGCAGCCAAGCGGGGCGTCAGAAGGACGAGCAGTACTTC. Amino acid sequence: CASSQAGRQKDEQYF.

This clonotype came up many times. The chain has TRBV29-1 and TRBJ1-2; tentative D call: TRBD1 (6 bases). The CDR3 covers 11 residues. Germline assignment: CDR1 SQVTM and CDR2 ANQGSEA. The CDR3 bases are TGCTCCCTGGGGGAGGGGGATGGCTACACCTTC. Translated, it gives CSLGEGDGYTF.

The chain recombines TRBV18 with TRBJ2-1, with a weak D call TRBD2 (6 bases). V was pared by 8 bases and J by 5 bases, with 10 bases between. From germline, CDR1 is KGHSH and CDR2 LQKENI. The CDR3 extends over 12 amino acids. In nucleotides, the CDR3 is TGTGCCAGCATGGCTAGCGACAATGAGCAGTTCTTC. It yields the protein CASMASDNEQFF.

The rearrangement joins TRBV5-1 to TRBJ1-2; weak D call: TRBD1 (6 bases). The CDR3 is 14 residues long. CDR1 and CDR2 from the germline V gene are SGHRS and YFSETQ. V was clipped by 6 bases and J by 0 bases, with 12 bases between them. The CDR3 DNA sequence: TGCGCCAGCAAGGAACAGGGAGCTAACTATGGCTACACCTTC. Protein: CASKEQGANYGYTF.

Only a few counts were recorded for this clonotype. This chain uses TRBV3-1 with TRBJ2-7; D is unclear. Trimming pared 6 bases from V and 5 bases from J, leaving 11 bases between. This CDR3 spans 12 amino acids. Germline V gene sequence: CDR1 LGHDT, CDR2 YNNKEL (reference sequence). Here the CDR3 reads CASSLKNHEQYF. CDR3 DNA: TGTGCCAGCAGTCTTAAGAACCACGAGCAGTACTTC.

This clonotype was seen only a few times. The rearrangement joins TRBV2 to TRBJ2-3; a weak D match, TRBD2 (6 bases). Per the germline V gene, CDR1 is SNHLY and CDR2 is FYNNEI. This CDR3 has 14 residues. Trimming stripped 8 bases from V and 2 bases from J, with 14 bases between. CDR3 sequence (DNA): TGTGCCAGCGGACTGGGACTTTCCACAGATACGCAGTATTTT. This gives the protein CASGLGLSTDTQYF.

Here the CDR3 reads CASSLLAGAGEQFF. The CDR3 nucleotides are TGTGCCAGCAGCTTACTAGCGGGAGCGGGGGAGCAGTTCTTC. V usage is TRBV7-2 and J usage is TRBJ2-1; TRBD2 aligns across 10 bases. The CDR3 is made up of 14 amino acids. Trimming cost V 2 bases and J 10 bases; bases outside gene matches: 5. Per the germline V gene, CDR1 is SGHTA and CDR2 is FQGNSA. Based on the CDR3 plus reference TRBV7-2 and TRBJ2-1, the full variable domain is GAGVSQSPSNKVTEKGKDVELRCDPISGHTALYWYRQSLGQGLEFLIYFQGNSAPDKSGLPSDRFSAERTGGSVSTLTIQRTQQEDSAVYLCASSLLAGAGEQFFGPGTRLTVL.

This clonotype was picked up a small number of times. The CDR3 sequence: CASSLGTVAGELFF. CDR3 DNA sequence: TGTGCCAGCAGTTTAGGGACAGTCGCCGGGGAGCTGTTTTTT. The rearrangement joins TRBV12-3 or TRBV12-4 to TRBJ2-2; D might be TRBD1 (6 bases). Trimming pared 1 base from V and 6 bases from J, leaving 9 bases between. The length of the CDR3 is 14 residues.